The clone carrying this T cell receptor beta chain appeared a few times. The data originate from a study of blood T cell repertoires in COVID-19. Turning to the study itself: PBMCs, B-cell-depleted T cells, or T cells were the source of the cDNA or gDNA that made up the material.

Original processing methods: Quantification of nucleated cells was approximated via reference gene primer amplification. Measured with immunoSEQ multiplex PCR; TCRdb has only the in-frame clones, and not every one. Clonal size and the V and J genes are those of that table, whereas D and trimming came from the DNA. The data contain 25,000 to 30,000 clones, roughly 84% of them seen just once; the ten biggest clones take up more than 7%. The sample consisted of peripheral blood. This TCR was recovered from a man aged 50-60 years with active COVID-19.

CDR3 nucleotides: TGCGCCAGCAGCCCCACCCCGACTAGCGGGGGGGCCAAGGTATACAATGAGCAGTTCTTC. It codes for CASSPTPTSGGAKVYNEQFF. The J gene is TRBJ2-1, the V gene TRBV4-1; 14 bases fit TRBD2. V shed 4 bases, J shed 4 bases, and the junction held 15 bases outside the gene matches. This CDR3 has 20 residues. Germline lookup yields CDR1 MGHRA and CDR2 YSYEKL.